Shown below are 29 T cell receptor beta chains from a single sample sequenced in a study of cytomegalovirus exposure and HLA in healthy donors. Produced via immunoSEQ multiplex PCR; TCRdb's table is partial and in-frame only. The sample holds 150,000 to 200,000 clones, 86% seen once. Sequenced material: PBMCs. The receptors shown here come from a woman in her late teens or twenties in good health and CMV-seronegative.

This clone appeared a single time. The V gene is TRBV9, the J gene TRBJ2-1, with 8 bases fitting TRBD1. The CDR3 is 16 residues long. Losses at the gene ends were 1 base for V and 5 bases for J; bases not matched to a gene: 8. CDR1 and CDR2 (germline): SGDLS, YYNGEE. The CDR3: CASSVFPRTGHNEQFF. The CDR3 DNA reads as TGTGCCAGCAGCGTATTCCCGCGGACAGGGCACAATGAGCAGTTCTTC.

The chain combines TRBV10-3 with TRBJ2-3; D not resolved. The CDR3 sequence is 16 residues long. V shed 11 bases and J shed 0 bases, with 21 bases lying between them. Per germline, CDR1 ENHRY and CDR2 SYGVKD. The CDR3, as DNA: TGTGCCCCCTCCCTCGCCCGCGCCACTAGCACAGATACGCAGTATTTT. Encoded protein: CAPSLARATSTDTQYF.

DNA for the CDR3: TGCAGCGTTGGTCCCTCGGAGACCCAGTACTTC. This gives the protein CSVGPSETQYF. The chain has TRBV29-1 and TRBJ2-5; D remains ambiguous. V lost 4 bases, J lost 5 bases, and 8 bases lay in between. Per germline, CDR1 SQVTM and CDR2 ANQGSEA. The CDR3 is 11 amino acids. The whole variable domain, filled in from reference TRBV29-1 and TRBJ2-5, reads SAVISQKPSRDICQRGTSLTIQCQVDSQVTMMFWYRQQPGQSLTLIATANQGSEATYESGFVIDKFPISRPNLTFSTLTVSNMSPEDSSIYLCSVGPSETQYFGPGTRLLVL.

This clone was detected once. DNA for the CDR3: TGCAGCGTAAGGGGACAGGGGGCACAATATGGCTACACCTTC. Translation: CSVRGQGAQYGYTF. The chain combines TRBV29-1 with TRBJ1-2, with TRBD1 matching over 12 bases. V lost 6 bases and J lost 5; bases outside the gene matches: 7. The CDR3 totals 14 residues. Germline V gene data show CDR1 as SQVTM and CDR2 as ANQGSEA.

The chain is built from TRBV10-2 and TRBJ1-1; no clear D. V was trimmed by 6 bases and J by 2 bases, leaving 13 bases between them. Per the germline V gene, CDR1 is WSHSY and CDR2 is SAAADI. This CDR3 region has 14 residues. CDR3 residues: CASSPFGANTEAFF. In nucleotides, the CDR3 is TGCGCCAGCAGCCCATTCGGAGCTAACACTGAAGCTTTCTTT.

The CDR3 region is CAWSRTLNTGELFF. The CDR3 DNA reads TGTGCCTGGAGTAGGACACTCAACACCGGGGAGCTGTTTTTT. This chain connects TRBV30 to TRBJ2-2, with D perhaps matching TRBD1 (5 bases). This CDR3 has 14 residues. Germline CDR1 reads GTSNPN; CDR2 reads SVGIG (reference sequence). The V end was cut by 2 bases, the J end by 2 bases, with 9 bases between.

The CDR3 DNA follows: TGCGCCAGCAGCCAAGCGGGACTAGCGGAGCAAGAGACCCAGTACTTC. Protein product: CASSQAGLAEQETQYF. The rearrangement links TRBV4-1 to TRBJ2-5, with 11 bases matching TRBD2. Germline loops: CDR1 MGHRA, CDR2 YSYEKL. The CDR3 sequence is 16 residues long. Trimming cost V 1 base and J 2 bases; bases outside gene matches: 3.

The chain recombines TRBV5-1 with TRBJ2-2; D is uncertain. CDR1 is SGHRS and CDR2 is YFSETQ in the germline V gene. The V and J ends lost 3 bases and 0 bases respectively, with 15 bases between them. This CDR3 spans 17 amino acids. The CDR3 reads CASSWRSLDTNTGELFF. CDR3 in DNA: TGCGCCAGCAGCTGGAGATCACTGGATACGAACACCGGGGAGCTGTTTTTT.

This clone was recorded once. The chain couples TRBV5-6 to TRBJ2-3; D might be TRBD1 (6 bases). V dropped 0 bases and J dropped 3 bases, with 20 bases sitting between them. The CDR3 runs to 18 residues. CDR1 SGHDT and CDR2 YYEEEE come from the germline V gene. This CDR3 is CASSLVAGAEVVTDTQYF. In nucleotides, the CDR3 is TGTGCCAGCAGCTTGGTGGCAGGGGCTGAGGTTGTGACAGATACGCAGTATTTT.

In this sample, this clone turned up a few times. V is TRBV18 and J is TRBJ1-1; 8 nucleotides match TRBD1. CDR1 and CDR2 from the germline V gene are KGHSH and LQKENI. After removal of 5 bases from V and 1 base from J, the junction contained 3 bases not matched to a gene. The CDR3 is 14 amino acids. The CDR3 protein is CASSVGTGNTEAFF. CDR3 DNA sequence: TGTGCCAGCTCAGTCGGGACAGGGAACACTGAAGCTTTCTTT.

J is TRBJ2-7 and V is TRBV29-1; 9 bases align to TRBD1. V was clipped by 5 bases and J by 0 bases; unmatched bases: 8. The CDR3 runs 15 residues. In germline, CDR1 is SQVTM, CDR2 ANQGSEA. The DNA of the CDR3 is TGCAGCGTTTTCACCGGGACAGGGAGCTCCTACGAGCAGTACTTC. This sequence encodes CSVFTGTGSSYEQYF.

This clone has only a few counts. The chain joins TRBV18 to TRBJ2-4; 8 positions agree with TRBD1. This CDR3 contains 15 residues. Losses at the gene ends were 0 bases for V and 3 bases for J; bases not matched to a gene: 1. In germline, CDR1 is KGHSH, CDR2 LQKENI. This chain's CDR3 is CASSPPGTGKNIQYF. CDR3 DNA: TGTGCCAGCTCACCACCTGGGACAGGCAAAAACATTCAGTACTTC.

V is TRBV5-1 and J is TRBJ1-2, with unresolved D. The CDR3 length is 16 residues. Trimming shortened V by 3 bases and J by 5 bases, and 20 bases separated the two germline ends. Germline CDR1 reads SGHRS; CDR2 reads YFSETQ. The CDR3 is CASSSTRNRSVYGYTF. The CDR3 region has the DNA TGCGCCAGCAGCTCCACTAGAAACAGATCCGTTTATGGCTACACCTTC.

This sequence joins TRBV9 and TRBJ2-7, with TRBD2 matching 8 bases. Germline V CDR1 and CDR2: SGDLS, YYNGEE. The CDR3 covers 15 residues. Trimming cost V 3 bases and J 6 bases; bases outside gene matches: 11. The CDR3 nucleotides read TGTGCCAGCAGCGAAATAGCGGGACCCAACGGCGAGCAGTACTTC. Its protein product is CASSEIAGPNGEQYF.

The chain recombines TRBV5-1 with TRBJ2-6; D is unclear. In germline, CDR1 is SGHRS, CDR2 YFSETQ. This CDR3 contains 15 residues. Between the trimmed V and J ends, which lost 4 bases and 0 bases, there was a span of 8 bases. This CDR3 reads CASSTRSSGANVLTF. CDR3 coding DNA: TGCGCCAGCAGCACACGGAGCTCTGGGGCCAACGTCCTGACTTTC. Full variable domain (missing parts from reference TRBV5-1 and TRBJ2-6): KAGVTQTPRYLIKTRGQQVTLSCSPISGHRSVSWYQQTPGQGLQFLFEYFSETQRNKGNFPGRFSGRQFSNSRSEMNVSTLELGDSALYLCASSTRSSGANVLTFGAGSRLTVL.

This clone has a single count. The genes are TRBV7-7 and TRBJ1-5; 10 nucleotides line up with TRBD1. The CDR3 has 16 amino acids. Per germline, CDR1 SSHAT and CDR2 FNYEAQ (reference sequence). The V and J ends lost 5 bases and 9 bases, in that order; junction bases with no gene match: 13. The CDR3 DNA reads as TGTGCCAGCAGCACCATGAGGACAGGGGGTTGGGGGCCCCAGCATTTT. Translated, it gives CASSTMRTGGWGPQHF.

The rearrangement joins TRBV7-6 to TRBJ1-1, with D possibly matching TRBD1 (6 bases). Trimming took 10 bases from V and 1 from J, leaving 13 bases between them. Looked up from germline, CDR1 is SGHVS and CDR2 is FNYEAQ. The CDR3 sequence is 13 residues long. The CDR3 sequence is CATRQDPNTEAFF. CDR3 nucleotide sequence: TGTGCCACCCGACAGGACCCGAACACTGAAGCTTTCTTT.

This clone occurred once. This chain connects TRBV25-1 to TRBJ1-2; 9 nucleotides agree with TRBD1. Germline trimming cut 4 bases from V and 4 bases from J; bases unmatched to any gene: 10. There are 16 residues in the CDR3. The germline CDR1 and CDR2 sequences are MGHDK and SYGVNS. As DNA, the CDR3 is TGTGCCAGCAGTGCTGTTGACGGACAGGGGATCTATGGCTACACCTTC. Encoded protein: CASSAVDGQGIYGYTF.

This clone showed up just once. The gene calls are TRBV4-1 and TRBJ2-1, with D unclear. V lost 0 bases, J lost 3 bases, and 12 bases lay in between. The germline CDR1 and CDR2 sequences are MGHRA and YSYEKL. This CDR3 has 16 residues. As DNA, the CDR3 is TGCGCCAGCAGCCAAGATGGGCGTTTTGGCTACAATGAGCAGTTCTTC. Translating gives CASSQDGRFGYNEQFF.

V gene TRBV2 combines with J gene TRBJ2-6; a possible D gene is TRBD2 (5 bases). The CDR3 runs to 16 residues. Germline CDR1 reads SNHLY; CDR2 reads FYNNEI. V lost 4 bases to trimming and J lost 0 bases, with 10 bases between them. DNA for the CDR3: TGTGCCAGCAGTGTGGGTGGGAGCTCTGGGGCCAACGTCCTGACTTTC. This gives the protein CASSVGGSSGANVLTF.

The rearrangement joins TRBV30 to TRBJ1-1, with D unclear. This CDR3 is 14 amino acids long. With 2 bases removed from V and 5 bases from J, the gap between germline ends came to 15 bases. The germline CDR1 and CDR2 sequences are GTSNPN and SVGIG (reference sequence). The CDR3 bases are TGTGCCTGGAGTCGAAGGAGGTTGGGGACTGAAGCTTTCTTT. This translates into CAWSRRRLGTEAFF.

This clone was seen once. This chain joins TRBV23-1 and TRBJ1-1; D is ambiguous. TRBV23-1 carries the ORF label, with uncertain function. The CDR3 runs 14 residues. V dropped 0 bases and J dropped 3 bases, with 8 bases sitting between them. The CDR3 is CASSQSCRDTEAFF. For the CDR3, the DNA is TGCGCCAGCAGTCAATCTTGCCGGGACACTGAAGCTTTCTTT.

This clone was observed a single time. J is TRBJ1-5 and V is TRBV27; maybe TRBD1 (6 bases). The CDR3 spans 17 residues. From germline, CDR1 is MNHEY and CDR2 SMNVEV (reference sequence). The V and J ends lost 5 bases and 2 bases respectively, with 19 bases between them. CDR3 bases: TGTGCCAGCAGTGCGCTAACAGGGCCAGTAGGCAATCAGCCCCAGCATTTT. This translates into CASSALTGPVGNQPQHF.

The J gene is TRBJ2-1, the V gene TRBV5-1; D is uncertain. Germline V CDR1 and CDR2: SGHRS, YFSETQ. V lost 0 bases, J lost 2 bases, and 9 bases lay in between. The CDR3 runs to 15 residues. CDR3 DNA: TGCGCCAGCAGCTTGGTGGCCCGAACCTACAATGAGCAGTTCTTC. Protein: CASSLVARTYNEQFF.

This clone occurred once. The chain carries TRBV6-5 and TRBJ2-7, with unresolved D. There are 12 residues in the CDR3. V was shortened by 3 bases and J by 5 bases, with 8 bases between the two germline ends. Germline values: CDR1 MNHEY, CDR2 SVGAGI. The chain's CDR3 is CASSYSRHEQYF. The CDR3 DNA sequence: TGTGCCAGCAGTTATAGCCGCCACGAGCAGTACTTC.

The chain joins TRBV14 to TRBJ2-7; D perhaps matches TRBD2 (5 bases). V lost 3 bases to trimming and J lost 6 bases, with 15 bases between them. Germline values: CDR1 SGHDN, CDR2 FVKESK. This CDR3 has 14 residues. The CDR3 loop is CASSQEVRTAEQYF. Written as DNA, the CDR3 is TGTGCCAGCAGCCAGGAGGTGAGGACCGCCGAGCAGTACTTC.

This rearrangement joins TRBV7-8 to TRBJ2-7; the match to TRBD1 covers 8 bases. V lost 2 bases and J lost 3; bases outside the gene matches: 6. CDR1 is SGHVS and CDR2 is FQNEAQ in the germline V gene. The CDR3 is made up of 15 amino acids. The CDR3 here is CASSLSAGGLYEQYF. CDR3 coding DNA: TGTGCCAGCAGCTTATCGGCAGGGGGCCTCTACGAGCAGTACTTC.

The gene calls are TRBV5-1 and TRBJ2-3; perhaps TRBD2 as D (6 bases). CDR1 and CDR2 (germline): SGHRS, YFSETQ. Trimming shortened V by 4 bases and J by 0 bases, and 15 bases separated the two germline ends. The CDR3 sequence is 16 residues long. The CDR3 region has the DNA TGCGCCAGCAGCCCCCAACCGGGACTCAGCACAGATACGCAGTATTTT. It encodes CASSPQPGLSTDTQYF. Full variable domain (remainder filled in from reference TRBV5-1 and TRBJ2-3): KAGVTQTPRYLIKTRGQQVTLSCSPISGHRSVSWYQQTPGQGLQFLFEYFSETQRNKGNFPGRFSGRQFSNSRSEMNVSTLELGDSALYLCASSPQPGLSTDTQYFGPGTRLTVL.

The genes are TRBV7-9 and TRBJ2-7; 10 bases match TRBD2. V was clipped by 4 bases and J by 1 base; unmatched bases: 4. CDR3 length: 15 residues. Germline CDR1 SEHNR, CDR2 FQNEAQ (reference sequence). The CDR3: CASSSPGLASYEQYF. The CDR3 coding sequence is TGTGCCAGCAGCTCCCCGGGACTAGCGTCCTACGAGCAGTACTTC. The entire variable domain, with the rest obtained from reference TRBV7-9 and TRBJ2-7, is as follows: DTGVSQNPRHKITKRGQNVTFRCDPISEHNRLYWYRQTLGQGPEFLTYFQNEAQLEKSRLLSDRFSAERPKGSFSTLEIQRTEQGDSAMYLCASSSPGLASYEQYFGPGTRLTVT.